The sequence of this T cell receptor (beta chain) was determined in a study of cytomegalovirus exposure and HLA in healthy donors. In the study overall: HLA-typed donors contributed some 85 million unique TCRs, which were held in an early data release. Study-wide results and limits: Researchers reported from a later analysis that most CMV-associated TCR beta chains appeared HLA-restricted. In a later analysis, compared with equally common non-associated chains, HLA-associated beta chains were more expanded.

In the PCR, 60 Vbeta and 13 Jbeta primers were used. Assay: immunoSEQ multiplex PCR; the TCRdb copy retains only in-frame clones and omits some. The repertoire holds over 90,000 clones, with approximately 66% as singletons. CDR3 size: 13 residues. Between the trimmed V and J ends, which lost 1 base and 6 bases, there was a span of 7 bases. Germline CDR1 reads SGHDN; CDR2 reads FVKESK. A word on this clone: Its antigen is not known.

Material for sequencing was PBMCs. The J gene is TRBJ1-3, the V gene TRBV14; D remains ambiguous. The receptor's source is a woman between 50 and 59 years old in good health and CMV-seronegative. The CDR3 is CASSQGLLNTIYF. CDR3 in DNA: TGTGCCAGCAGCCAAGGACTGCTAAACACCATATATTTT.